Listed below are T cell receptor beta chains from one sample, sequenced in a study of blood T cells in healthy people across ages. MiXCR, applied by TCRdb to the 5' RACE reads, yields one record per CDR3 protein. The sample includes hundreds of thousands of distinct CDR3 sequences, approximately 48% of them seen just once. The sequenced material came from blood. These receptors were obtained from a man in his 60s in good health. Each CDR3 is given with its conserved first and last residue. The order of the fields is V gene, J gene, clone size, D gene, CDR3 DNA, CDR3 protein. D genes are given only for firm matches. Size is omitted from some rows. Given values are once, few, many or a class for expanded clones.

V gene: TRBV7-9
J gene: TRBJ1-2
clone size: few
D gene: NA
CDR3 DNA: TGTGCCAGCAGCAAACAGGAATACTATGGCTACACCTTC
CDR3 protein: CASSKQEYYGYTF

V gene: TRBV6-2/TRBV6-3
J gene: TRBJ2-7
clone size: NA
D gene: NA
CDR3 DNA: TGTGCCAGCAACAAACAGGGTGGTCACGAGCAGTACTTC
CDR3 protein: CASNKQGGHEQYF

V gene: TRBV12-3/TRBV12-4
J gene: TRBJ1-5
clone size: few
D gene: NA
CDR3 DNA: TGTGCCAGCAGTTTCGGTGATCAGCCCCAGCATTTT
CDR3 protein: CASSFGDQPQHF

V gene: TRBV6-2/TRBV6-3
J gene: TRBJ2-3
clone size: NA
D gene: NA
CDR3 DNA: TGTGCCAGCAGAGCGAATACAGATACGCAGTATTTT
CDR3 protein: CASRANTDTQYF

V gene: TRBV5-1
J gene: TRBJ2-5
clone size: few
D gene: NA
CDR3 DNA: TGCGCCAGCAGCTTGGATGTTGGTCGGGGGACCCAGTACTTC
CDR3 protein: CASSLDVGRGTQYF

V gene: TRBV4-1
J gene: TRBJ2-2
clone size: few
D gene: NA
CDR3 DNA: TGCGCCAGCAGCCAAGACAGGGAACGAAACACCGGGGAGCTGTTTTTT
CDR3 protein: CASSQDRERNTGELFF

V gene: TRBV28
J gene: TRBJ2-5
clone size: NA
D gene: NA
CDR3 DNA: TGTGCCAGCATTTTTCAGGGAGGAGAGACCCAGTACTTC
CDR3 protein: CASIFQGGETQYF

V gene: TRBV20-1
J gene: TRBJ2-7
clone size: NA
D gene: NA
CDR3 DNA: TGCAGTGCTAGAGATCGCGGGACGAAGTACTTC
CDR3 protein: CSARDRGTKYF

V gene: TRBV6-1
J gene: TRBJ1-5
clone size: NA
D gene: NA
CDR3 DNA: TGTGCCAGCAGCCCGTTACTAAACCTTTGGGGAAATAGCAATCAGCCCCAGCATTTT
CDR3 protein: CASSPLLNLWGNSNQPQHF

V gene: TRBV3-1
J gene: TRBJ1-2
clone size: once
D gene: NA
CDR3 DNA: TGTGCCAGCAGCCAAGCCATAGGGTTAGATTATGGCTACACCTTC
CDR3 protein: CASSQAIGLDYGYTF

V gene: TRBV6-2/TRBV6-3
J gene: TRBJ2-7
clone size: few
D gene: NA
CDR3 DNA: TGTGCCAGCAGCCGGGACGCAGCCTACGAGCAGTACTTC
CDR3 protein: CASSRDAAYEQYF

V gene: TRBV7-2
J gene: TRBJ1-1
clone size: NA
D gene: NA
CDR3 DNA: TGTGCCAGCAGTCGGCCGGGGCCTGAAGCTTTCTTT
CDR3 protein: CASSRPGPEAFF

V gene: TRBV20-1
J gene: TRBJ2-2
clone size: many
D gene: NA
CDR3 DNA: TGCAGTGCTAGACCGGATCCAACGGCGGGCACCGGGGAGCTGTTTTTT
CDR3 protein: CSARPDPTAGTGELFF

V gene: TRBV9
J gene: TRBJ2-1
clone size: NA
D gene: NA
CDR3 DNA: TGTGCATCGGGGGGTGGAAGGGGGAATGAGCAGTTCTTC
CDR3 protein: CASGGGRGNEQFF

V gene: TRBV20-1
J gene: TRBJ2-5
clone size: few
D gene: TRBD2
CDR3 DNA: TGCAGTGCTAGGCCCGGGGGGGCCGCTCTTGAGACCCAGTACTTC
CDR3 protein: CSARPGGAALETQYF

V gene: TRBV3-1
J gene: TRBJ2-1
clone size: NA
D gene: TRBD2
CDR3 DNA: TGTGCCAGCAGGCGCCAGCGGGGGGGCGGCAATGAGCAGTTCTTC
CDR3 protein: CASRRQRGGGNEQFF

V gene: TRBV4-3
J gene: TRBJ1-1
clone size: once
D gene: NA
CDR3 DNA: TGCGCCAGCAGCCAAGGACTAGGGCCGAACACTGAAGCTTTCTTT
CDR3 protein: CASSQGLGPNTEAFF

V gene: TRBV6-1
J gene: TRBJ2-5
clone size: NA
D gene: TRBD1
CDR3 DNA: TGTGCCAGCAGTGCACAGGGGGGTCAAGAGACCCAGTACTTC
CDR3 protein: CASSAQGGQETQYF

V gene: TRBV6-5
J gene: TRBJ2-5
clone size: NA
D gene: NA
CDR3 DNA: TGTGCCAGCAGTTACTGGACACCCAATAGGGGGGCCCAGTACTTC
CDR3 protein: CASSYWTPNRGAQYF

V gene: TRBV7-9
J gene: TRBJ2-4
clone size: many
D gene: NA
CDR3 DNA: TGTGCCAGCAGCTTCGGGGTCGAGGTTCAGTACTTC
CDR3 protein: CASSFGVEVQYF

V gene: TRBV7-2
J gene: TRBJ2-5
clone size: NA
D gene: TRBD2
CDR3 DNA: TGTGCCAGCAGCTCGTTACTAGCGGGGCCCAGAGAGACCCAGTACTTC
CDR3 protein: CASSSLLAGPRETQYF

V gene: TRBV3-1
J gene: TRBJ2-1
clone size: NA
D gene: NA
CDR3 DNA: TGTGCCAGCAGCCACCGGGGGGGGGACAGGCGACTATTACAGTTCTTC
CDR3 protein: CASSHRGGDRRLLQFF

V gene: TRBV6-1
J gene: TRBJ2-7
clone size: NA
D gene: TRBD1
CDR3 DNA: TGTGCCAGCAAGACGACAGGGCAATACTACGAGCAGTACTTC
CDR3 protein: CASKTTGQYYEQYF

V gene: TRBV2
J gene: TRBJ1-2
clone size: few
D gene: TRBD1
CDR3 DNA: TGTGCCAGCGGCTCGGAACGACAGGGGGTTGCCTACACCTTC
CDR3 protein: CASGSERQGVAYTF

V gene: TRBV5-6
J gene: TRBJ2-7
clone size: NA
D gene: TRBD2
CDR3 DNA: TGTGCCAGCAGCTTAGCGCTGGCGGGGGTCTCCTACGAGCAGTACTTC
CDR3 protein: CASSLALAGVSYEQYF

V gene: TRBV24-1
J gene: TRBJ2-3
clone size: few
D gene: NA
CDR3 DNA: TGTGCCACCAGTGACCCACGGGCCCCCGGCACAGATACGCAGTATTTT
CDR3 protein: CATSDPRAPGTDTQYF

V gene: TRBV20-1
J gene: TRBJ1-2
clone size: few
D gene: NA
CDR3 DNA: TGCAGCCGGGAGTCCAGGACGTATGGCTACACCTTC
CDR3 protein: CSRESRTYGYTF

V gene: TRBV21-1
J gene: TRBJ1-5
clone size: few
D gene: NA
CDR3 DNA: TGTGCCAGCAGCAAATCATGCCAGGGTGACAATCAGCCCCAGCATTTT
CDR3 protein: CASSKSCQGDNQPQHF

V gene: TRBV4-1
J gene: TRBJ2-3
clone size: NA
D gene: NA
CDR3 DNA: TGCGCCAGCAGCCAAAGGGATACAATCGCAGATACGCAGTATTTT
CDR3 protein: CASSQRDTIADTQYF

V gene: TRBV7-8
J gene: TRBJ1-4
clone size: NA
D gene: NA
CDR3 DNA: TGTGCCAGCAGCTTAGCGTATAGGAATGAAAAACTGTTTTTT
CDR3 protein: CASSLAYRNEKLFF

V gene: TRBV6-6
J gene: TRBJ2-5
clone size: NA
D gene: TRBD2
CDR3 DNA: TGTGCCGGCAGGACTAGCGGGGAAGAGACCCAGTACTTC
CDR3 protein: CAGRTSGEETQYF

V gene: TRBV20-1
J gene: TRBJ2-5
clone size: few
D gene: TRBD1
CDR3 DNA: TGCAGTGCTAGAGACAAGGACAGGGGTAAAGAGACCCAGTACTTC
CDR3 protein: CSARDKDRGKETQYF

V gene: TRBV4-3
J gene: TRBJ2-1
clone size: NA
D gene: TRBD2
CDR3 DNA: TGCGCCAGCAGCCGGGACTACTCAATAAGCAATGAGCAGTTCTTC
CDR3 protein: CASSRDYSISNEQFF

V gene: TRBV7-3
J gene: TRBJ2-7
clone size: few
D gene: NA
CDR3 DNA: TGTGCCAGCAGCCTAAGGGGGGTACCATCCTACGAGCAGTACTTC
CDR3 protein: CASSLRGVPSYEQYF

V gene: TRBV18
J gene: TRBJ2-7
clone size: NA
D gene: TRBD1
CDR3 DNA: TGTGCCAGCTCGTTTCGGGGACAGGGATCCTACAATGAGCAGTACTTC
CDR3 protein: CASSFRGQGSYNEQYF

V gene: TRBV18
J gene: TRBJ2-1
clone size: NA
D gene: TRBD1
CDR3 DNA: TGTGCCAGCTCAAAGGGACAGGGGAAGGGGTCCTACAATGAGCAGTTCTTC
CDR3 protein: CASSKGQGKGSYNEQFF